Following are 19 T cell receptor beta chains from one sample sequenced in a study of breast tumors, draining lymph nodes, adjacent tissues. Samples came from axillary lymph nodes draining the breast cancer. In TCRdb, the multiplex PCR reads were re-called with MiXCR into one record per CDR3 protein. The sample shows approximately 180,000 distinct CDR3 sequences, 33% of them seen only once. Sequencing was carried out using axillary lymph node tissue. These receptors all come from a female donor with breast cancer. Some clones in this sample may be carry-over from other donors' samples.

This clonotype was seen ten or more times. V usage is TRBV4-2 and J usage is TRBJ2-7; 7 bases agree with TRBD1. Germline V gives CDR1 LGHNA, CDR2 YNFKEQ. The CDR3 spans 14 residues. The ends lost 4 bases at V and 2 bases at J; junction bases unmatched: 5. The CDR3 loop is CASSLRTGTYEQYF. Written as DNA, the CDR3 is TGTGCCAGCAGCCTTCGGACAGGAACCTACGAGCAGTACTTC.

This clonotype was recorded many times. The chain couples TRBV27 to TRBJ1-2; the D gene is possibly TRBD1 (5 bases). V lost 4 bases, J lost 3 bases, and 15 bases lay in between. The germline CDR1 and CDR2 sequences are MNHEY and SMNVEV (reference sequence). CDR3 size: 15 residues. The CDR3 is CASSSEGGTHYGYTF. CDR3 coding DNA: TGTGCCAGCAGTTCAGAAGGAGGGACCCACTATGGCTACACCTTC.

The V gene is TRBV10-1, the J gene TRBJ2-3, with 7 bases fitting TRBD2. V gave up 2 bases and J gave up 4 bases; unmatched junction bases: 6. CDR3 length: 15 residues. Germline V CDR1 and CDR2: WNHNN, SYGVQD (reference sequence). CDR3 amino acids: CASSEASGGPDTQYF. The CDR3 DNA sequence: TGCGCCAGCAGTGAGGCTTCGGGGGGACCAGATACGCAGTATTTT.

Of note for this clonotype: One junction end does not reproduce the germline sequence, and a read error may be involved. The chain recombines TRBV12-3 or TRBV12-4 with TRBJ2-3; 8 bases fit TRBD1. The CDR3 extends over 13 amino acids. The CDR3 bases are TGTGCCAGCAGTAGGACAGGGTGGTACGAGCAGTGTTTT. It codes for CASSRTGWYEQCF.

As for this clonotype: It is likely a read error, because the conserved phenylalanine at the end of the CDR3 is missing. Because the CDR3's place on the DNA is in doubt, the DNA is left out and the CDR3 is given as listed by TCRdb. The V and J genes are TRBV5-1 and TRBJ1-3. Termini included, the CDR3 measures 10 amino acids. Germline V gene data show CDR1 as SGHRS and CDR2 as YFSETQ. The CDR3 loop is CASSFGRINT.

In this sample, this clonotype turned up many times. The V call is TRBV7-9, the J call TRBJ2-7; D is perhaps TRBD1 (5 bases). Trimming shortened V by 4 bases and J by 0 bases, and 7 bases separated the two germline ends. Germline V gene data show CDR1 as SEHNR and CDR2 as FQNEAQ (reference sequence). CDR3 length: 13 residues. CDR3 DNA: TGTGCCAGCAGCTCGACAGCCTCCTACGAGCAGTACTTC. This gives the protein CASSSTASYEQYF.

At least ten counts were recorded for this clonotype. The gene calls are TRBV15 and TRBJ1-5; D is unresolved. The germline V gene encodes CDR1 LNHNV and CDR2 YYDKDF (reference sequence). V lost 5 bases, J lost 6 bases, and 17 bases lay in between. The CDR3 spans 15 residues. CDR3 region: CATSGRAREGQPQHF. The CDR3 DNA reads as TGTGCCACCAGCGGACGTGCCCGGGAGGGTCAGCCCCAGCATTTT.

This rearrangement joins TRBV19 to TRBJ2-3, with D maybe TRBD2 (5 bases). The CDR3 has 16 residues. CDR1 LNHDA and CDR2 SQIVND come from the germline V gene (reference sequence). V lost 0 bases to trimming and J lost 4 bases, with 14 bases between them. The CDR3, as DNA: TGTGCCAGTAGTATAGAGAGGGAAAGTCTGTCAGATACGCAGTATTTT. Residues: CASSIERESLSDTQYF.

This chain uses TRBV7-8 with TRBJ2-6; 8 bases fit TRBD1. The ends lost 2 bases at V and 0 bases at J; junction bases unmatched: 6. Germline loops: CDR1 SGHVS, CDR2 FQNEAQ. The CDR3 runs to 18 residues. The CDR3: CASSLSTGVSSGANVLTF. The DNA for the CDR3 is TGTGCCAGCAGCTTATCGACAGGGGTAAGCTCTGGGGCCAACGTCCTGACTTTC.

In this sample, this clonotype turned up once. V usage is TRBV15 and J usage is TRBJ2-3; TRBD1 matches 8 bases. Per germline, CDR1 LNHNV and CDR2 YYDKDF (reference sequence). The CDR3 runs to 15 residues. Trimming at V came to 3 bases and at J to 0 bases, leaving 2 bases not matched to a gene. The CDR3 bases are TGTGCCACCAGCAGGACAGGGGCCAGCACAGATACGCAGTATTTT. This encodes CATSRTGASTDTQYF.

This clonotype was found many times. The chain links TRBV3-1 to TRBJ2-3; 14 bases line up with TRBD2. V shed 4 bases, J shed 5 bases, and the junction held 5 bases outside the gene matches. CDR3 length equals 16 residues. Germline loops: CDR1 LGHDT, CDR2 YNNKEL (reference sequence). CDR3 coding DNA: TGTGCCAGCAGCCGACTAGCGGGAGGGCCGGGAGATACGCAGTATTTT. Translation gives CASSRLAGGPGDTQYF.

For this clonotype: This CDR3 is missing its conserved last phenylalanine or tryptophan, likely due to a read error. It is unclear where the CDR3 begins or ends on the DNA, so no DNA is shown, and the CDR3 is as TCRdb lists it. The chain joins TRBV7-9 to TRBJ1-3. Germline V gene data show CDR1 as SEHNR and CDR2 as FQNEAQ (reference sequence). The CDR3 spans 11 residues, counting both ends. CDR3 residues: CASSLGQAVYL.

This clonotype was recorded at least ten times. This CDR3 is CAWSSSGANVLTF. CDR3 in DNA: TGTGCCTGGAGTTCTTCTGGGGCCAACGTCCTGACTTTC. The chain is built from TRBV30 and TRBJ2-6; D call uncertain. CDR3 length: 13 amino acids. The V gene lost 2 bases and the J gene lost 1 base, with 3 bases spanning the gap. Germline assignment: CDR1 GTSNPN and CDR2 SVGIG (reference sequence).

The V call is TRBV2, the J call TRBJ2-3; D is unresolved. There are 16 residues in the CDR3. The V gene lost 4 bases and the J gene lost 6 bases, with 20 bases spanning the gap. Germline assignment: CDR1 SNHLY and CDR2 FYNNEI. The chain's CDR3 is CASSATPFIAADTQYF. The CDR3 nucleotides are TGTGCCAGCAGTGCCACCCCCTTCATTGCGGCGGATACGCAGTATTTT. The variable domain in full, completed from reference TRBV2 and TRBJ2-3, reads EPEVTQTPSHQVTQMGQEVILRCVPISNHLYFYWYRQILGQKVEFLVSFYNNEISEKSEIFDDQFSVERPDGSNFTLKIRSTKLEDSAMYFCASSATPFIAADTQYFGPGTRLTVL.

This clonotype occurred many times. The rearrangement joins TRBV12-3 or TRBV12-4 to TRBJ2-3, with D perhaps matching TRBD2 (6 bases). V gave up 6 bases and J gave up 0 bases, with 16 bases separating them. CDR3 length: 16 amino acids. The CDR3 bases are TGTGCCAGCAGCCGTAGCGGACCGATTAGCACAGATACGCAGTATTTT. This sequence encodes CASSRSGPISTDTQYF.

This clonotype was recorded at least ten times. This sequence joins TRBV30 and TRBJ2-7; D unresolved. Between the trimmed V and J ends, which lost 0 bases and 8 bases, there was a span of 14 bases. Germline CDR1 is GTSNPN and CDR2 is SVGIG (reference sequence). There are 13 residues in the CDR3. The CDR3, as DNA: TGTGCCTGGAGTGTCTCCGGCGGCGTACAGCAGTACTTC. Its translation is CAWSVSGGVQQYF.

The CDR3: CASSTEGGTDTQYF. The CDR3 region has the DNA TGTGCCAGCAGCACCGAGGGGGGCACAGATACGCAGTATTTT. This sequence joins TRBV7-3 and TRBJ2-3, with a weak D call TRBD1 (6 bases). Germline-derived CDR1 and CDR2 are SGHTA and FQGTGA. The CDR3 contains 14 residues. The V end was cut by 5 bases, the J end by 1 base, with 10 bases between.

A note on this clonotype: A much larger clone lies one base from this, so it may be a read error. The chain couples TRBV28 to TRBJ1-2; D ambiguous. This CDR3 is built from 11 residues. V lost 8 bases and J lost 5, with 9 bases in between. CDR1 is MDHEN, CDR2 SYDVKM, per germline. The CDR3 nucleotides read TGTGCCAGCGGCCAACGGTATGGCTACACCTTC. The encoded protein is CASGQRYGYTF.

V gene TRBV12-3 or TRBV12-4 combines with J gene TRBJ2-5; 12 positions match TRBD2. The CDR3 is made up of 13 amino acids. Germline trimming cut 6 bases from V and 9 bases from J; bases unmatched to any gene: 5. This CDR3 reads CASSSSGREAQYF. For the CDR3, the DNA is TGTGCCAGCAGCTCTAGCGGGAGGGAAGCCCAGTACTTC.